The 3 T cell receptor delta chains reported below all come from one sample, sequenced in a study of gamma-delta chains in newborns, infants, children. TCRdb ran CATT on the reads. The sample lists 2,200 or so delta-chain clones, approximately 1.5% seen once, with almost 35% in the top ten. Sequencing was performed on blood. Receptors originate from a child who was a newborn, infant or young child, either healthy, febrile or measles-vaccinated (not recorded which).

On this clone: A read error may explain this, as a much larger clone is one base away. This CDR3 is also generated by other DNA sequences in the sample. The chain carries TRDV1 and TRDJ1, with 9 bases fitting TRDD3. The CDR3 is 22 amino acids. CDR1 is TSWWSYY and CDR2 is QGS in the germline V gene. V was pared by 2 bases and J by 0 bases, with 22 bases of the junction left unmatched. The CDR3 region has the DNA TGTGCTCTTGGGGAAAGGCCCTTCTTAGGGGACTGGGGGAGGCCTTACACCGATAAACTCATCTTT. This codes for CALGERPFLGDWGRPYTDKLIF.

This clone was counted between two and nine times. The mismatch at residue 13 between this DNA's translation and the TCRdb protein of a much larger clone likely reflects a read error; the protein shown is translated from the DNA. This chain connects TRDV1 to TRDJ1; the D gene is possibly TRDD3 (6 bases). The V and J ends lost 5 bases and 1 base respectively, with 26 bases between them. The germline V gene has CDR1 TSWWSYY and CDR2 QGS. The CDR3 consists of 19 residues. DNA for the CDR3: TGTGCTCTTGGGATCACCTCCTCGGTCGGGGGAGGGTGCACCGATAAACTCATCTTT. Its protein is CALGITSSVGGGCTDKLIF.

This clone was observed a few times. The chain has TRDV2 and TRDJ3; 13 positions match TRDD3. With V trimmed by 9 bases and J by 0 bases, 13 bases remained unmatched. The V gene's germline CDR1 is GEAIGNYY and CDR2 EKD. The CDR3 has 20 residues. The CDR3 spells CATSLLGDTPSSWDTRQMFF. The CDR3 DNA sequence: TGTGCCACTTCATTACTGGGGGATACGCCCAGCTCCTGGGACACCCGACAGATGTTTTTC.